The 19 T cell receptor beta chains below were found in one sample sequenced in a study of tumor-infiltrating lymphocytes in localized non-small cell lung cancer. The table came from immunoSEQ multiplex PCR; TCRdb's copy has only in-frame clones and leaves some out. The sample lists 7,000 or so clones, about 70% occurring once. Specimen: uninvolved lung tissue not adjacent to the tumor. The receptor source for this set is a human donor with non-small cell lung cancer.

This clone was picked up one time. In nucleotides, the CDR3 is TGTGCCAGCAGCTTCCGGGACGGGAACACCGGGGAGCTGTTTTTT. Its translation: CASSFRDGNTGELFF. This rearrangement joins TRBV7-8 to TRBJ2-2, with D possibly being TRBD1 or TRBD2 (5 bases each). Germline loops: CDR1 SGHVS, CDR2 FQNEAQ. V was shortened by 3 bases and J by 1 base, with 9 bases between the two germline ends. This CDR3 has 15 residues.

The chain links TRBV7-2 to TRBJ1-2; TRBD1 aligns across 7 bases. V was pared by 2 bases and J by 0 bases, with 6 bases of the junction left unmatched. Germline values: CDR1 SGHTA, CDR2 FQGNSA. The CDR3 consists of 16 residues. CDR3 amino acids: CASSLQGGWANYGYTF. The DNA of the CDR3 is TGTGCCAGCAGCTTACAGGGGGGGTGGGCTAACTATGGCTACACCTTC. Combining the CDR3 with reference TRBV7-2 and TRBJ1-2 gives the whole variable domain GAGVSQSPSNKVTEKGKDVELRCDPISGHTALYWYRQSLGQGLEFLIYFQGNSAPDKSGLPSDRFSAERTGGSVSTLTIQRTQQEDSAVYLCASSLQGGWANYGYTFGSGTRLTVV.

This clone was counted a few times. The J gene is TRBJ1-2, the V gene TRBV6-5, with D maybe TRBD1 (5 bases). Germline assignment: CDR1 MNHEY and CDR2 SVGAGI. This CDR3 is built from 13 residues. V lost 2 bases and J lost 7, with 11 bases in between. CDR3 sequence: CASSYEGRGGYTF. The CDR3, as DNA: TGTGCCAGCAGTTACGAAGGGAGGGGTGGCTACACCTTC.

By proportion, this clone is large. The J gene is TRBJ2-2, the V gene TRBV4-1; D might be TRBD1 (6 bases). The CDR3 covers 16 residues. The V gene lost 1 base and the J gene lost 4 bases, with 13 bases spanning the gap. Germline CDR1 is MGHRA and CDR2 is YSYEKL. This CDR3 is CASSQVEGGATGELFF. The CDR3 DNA sequence: TGCGCCAGCAGCCAAGTGGAAGGGGGTGCCACCGGGGAGCTGTTTTTT.

This clone was picked up one time. The V and J genes are TRBV19 and TRBJ1-1; TRBD1 is a possible D gene (5 bases). V gave up 0 bases and J gave up 10 bases, with 12 bases separating them. From germline, CDR1 is LNHDA and CDR2 SQIVND (reference sequence). The CDR3 runs 13 residues. DNA for the CDR3: TGTGCCAGTAGTATAGACCCAGGGAGGACAGCTTTCTTT. Translated, it gives CASSIDPGRTAFF.

V usage is TRBV27 and J usage is TRBJ1-5, with D perhaps matching TRBD1 (6 bases). From germline, CDR1 is MNHEY and CDR2 SMNVEV (reference sequence). V gave up 6 bases and J gave up 1 base, with 16 bases separating them. The length of the CDR3 is 16 residues. CDR3 nucleotides: TGTGCCAGCAGCCCCTCGAGGGGGGCCAGCAATCAGCCCCAGCATTTT. This translates into CASSPSRGASNQPQHF.

The CDR3 DNA reads TGCGCCAGCAGCCTGGAGGGCACGTCAAACTATGGCTACACCTTC. It is translated as CASSLEGTSNYGYTF. This chain connects TRBV4-3 to TRBJ1-2; D call uncertain. CDR3 length: 15 residues. Germline V gene lookup returns CDR1 LGHNA and CDR2 YSLEER. The germline V and J ends were trimmed by 4 bases and 2 bases, with 14 bases remaining between them.

CDR3 sequence reads: CASSQYKGPGYGYTF. The CDR3 DNA sequence: TGTGCCAGCAGCCAATACAAGGGGCCGGGCTATGGCTACACCTTC. The chain joins TRBV4-2 to TRBJ1-2; tentatively, D is TRBD1 (5 bases). V was trimmed by 2 bases and J by 4 bases, leaving 14 bases between them. This CDR3 is 15 amino acids long. Germline V gene data show CDR1 as LGHNA and CDR2 as YNFKEQ.

The chain uses TRBV5-1 and TRBJ2-5, with D hard to call. V lost 1 base and J lost 0, with 7 bases in between. The CDR3 sequence is 14 residues long. Germline V gene data show CDR1 as SGHRS and CDR2 as YFSETQ. For the CDR3, the DNA is TGCGCCAGCAGCTTGCTGCGGAACCAAGAGACCCAGTACTTC. Residues: CASSLLRNQETQYF. Full variable domain (missing parts from reference TRBV5-1 and TRBJ2-5): KAGVTQTPRYLIKTRGQQVTLSCSPISGHRSVSWYQQTPGQGLQFLFEYFSETQRNKGNFPGRFSGRQFSNSRSEMNVSTLELGDSALYLCASSLLRNQETQYFGPGTRLLVL.

The chain is built from TRBV7-2 and TRBJ2-7; D gene unclear. Germline V gene lookup returns CDR1 SGHTA and CDR2 FQGNSA. This CDR3 spans 15 amino acids. With 1 base removed from V and 7 bases from J, the gap between germline ends came to 17 bases. CDR3: CASSLGGDPPREQYF. The CDR3 nucleotides are TGTGCCAGCAGCTTAGGCGGAGACCCCCCCCGGGAGCAGTACTTC.

The J gene is TRBJ2-1, the V gene TRBV6-4; the match to TRBD2 covers 8 bases. V lost 5 bases, J lost 3 bases, and 0 bases stayed unmatched. This CDR3 spans 13 amino acids. Germline CDR1 MRHNA, CDR2 SNTAGT. The CDR3 DNA follows: TGTGCCAGCAGTAGCGGGAGCTACAATGAGCAGTTCTTC. Translated: CASSSGSYNEQFF.

The chain couples TRBV4-3 to TRBJ1-1; no firm D call. The CDR3 spans 13 residues. Germline assignment: CDR1 LGHNA and CDR2 YSLEER. The V end lost 4 bases, the J end lost 0 bases, and 6 bases lay between the germline ends. The DNA of the CDR3 is TGCGCCAGCAGCCTAGACATGAACACTGAAGCTTTCTTT. It is translated as CASSLDMNTEAFF.

The chain combines TRBV6-5 with TRBJ2-1, with 10 positions matching TRBD2. Germline V gene sequence: CDR1 MNHEY, CDR2 SVGAGI. CDR3 length: 16 amino acids. Trimming took 2 bases from V and 8 from J; bases not matched to a gene: 9. For the CDR3, the DNA is TGTGCCAGCAGTTACACGCTGGCTAGCGGGAGCCATGAGCAGTTCTTC. This encodes CASSYTLASGSHEQFF.

This clone showed up just a few times. The chain carries TRBV30 and TRBJ1-2, with D perhaps matching TRBD1 (5 bases). Germline CDR1 and CDR2: GTSNPN and SVGIG (reference sequence). The CDR3 loop spans 13 amino acids. The ends were cut back, 4 bases at V and 4 bases at J, with 13 bases in the middle. DNA of the CDR3: TGTGCCTGGAACCAGGGAACCACCTATGGCTACACCTTC. Protein sequence: CAWNQGTTYGYTF.

The CDR3 spells CASRLVGDTGELFF. The CDR3 nucleotides read TGTGCCAGCAGATTAGTAGGGGACACCGGGGAGCTGTTTTTT. The genes are TRBV5-4 and TRBJ2-2; D may be TRBD1 (5 bases). This CDR3 contains 14 residues. The V end was cut by 5 bases, the J end by 3 bases, with 11 bases between. CDR1 and CDR2 (germline): SGHNT, YYREEE (reference sequence).

The chain couples TRBV2 to TRBJ2-5; a weak D match, TRBD2 (7 bases). V lost 3 bases and J 7 bases, leaving 24 bases between the germline ends. The CDR3 consists of 17 residues. Looked up from germline, CDR1 is SNHLY and CDR2 is FYNNEI. The DNA for the CDR3 is TGTGCCAGCAGTGATCCCCCCTGGGGGGCTGGCGGGGGGACCCAGTACTTC. Translating it yields CASSDPPWGAGGGTQYF.

The chain joins TRBV4-3 to TRBJ2-3, with 10 bases fitting TRBD2. The V gene end was trimmed by 4 bases and the J gene end by 2 bases; junction bases not matched to a gene: 6. Germline loops: CDR1 LGHNA, CDR2 YSLEER. The CDR3 runs 16 residues. The DNA of the CDR3 is TGCGCCAGCAGCCTCAGGACTAGCGGACCCACAGATACGCAGTATTTT. This codes for CASSLRTSGPTDTQYF.

The V and J genes are TRBV15 and TRBJ2-6; 7 positions agree with TRBD2. Looked up from germline, CDR1 is LNHNV and CDR2 is YYDKDF (reference sequence). J was trimmed by 1 base and V by 5 bases; bases with no gene match: 2. This CDR3 comprises 15 residues. The DNA for the CDR3 is TGTGCCACCAGCCCGGGGGGATCTGGGGCCAACGTCCTGACTTTC. This sequence encodes CATSPGGSGANVLTF.

V gene TRBV5-5 combines with J gene TRBJ2-1; no clear D gene. Germline CDR1 is SGHKS and CDR2 is YYEKEE (reference sequence). The CDR3 has 17 residues. V was clipped by 2 bases and J by 0 bases, with 15 bases between them. CDR3: CASSLFRSFSSYNEQFF. The CDR3 region has the DNA TGTGCCAGCAGCTTATTCCGGAGCTTTAGCTCCTACAATGAGCAGTTCTTC.